This TCR beta chain emerged from a study of blood T cell repertoires in COVID-19. Turning to the study itself: Donors in the United States, Italy and Spain gave samples during acute or convalescent COVID-19. The cDNA or gDNA used as material had been derived from T cells, B-cell-depleted T cells, or PBMCs.

Participants' reported clinical history set cohort assignment. As originally analysed: Cell counts per sample came from amplifying reference gene primers. Generated by immunoSEQ multiplex PCR, the TCRdb table keeps only in-frame clones and is missing some. For V, J and clone size, that table is used; D and trimming come from the DNA. The repertoire consists of about 270,000 clones, with approximately 92% occurring once and the leading ten covering over 2%. The CDR3 consists of 16 residues. CDR1 and CDR2 (germline): LGHNT, FRNRAP. Trimming removed 6 bases from V and 2 bases from J; junction bases left unmatched: 10.

V usage is TRBV12-5 and J usage is TRBJ2-3, with TRBD2 identical over 8 bases. The sequence was obtained from a woman younger than 30 who had recovered from COVID-19. The sample was PBMCs or T cells enriched from blood (not recorded which). CDR3 in DNA: TGTGCTAGTGGACAACGAGCGGGGGTATACACAGATACGCAGTATTTT. Residues: CASGQRAGVYTDTQYF.